This entry lists 2 T cell receptor beta chains sequenced from one sample in a study of T cells in Graves' hyperthyroidism and ophthalmopathy. RNA transcripts provided the source from which TCR beta CDR3 regions were amplified. HTBI primers were employed in a first-round RT-PCR of the TCR CDR3. TCRdb processed the multiplex PCR reads anew with MiXCR; each CDR3 protein has one entry. The sample holds about 290,000 distinct CDR3 sequences, about an eighth seen once. Sequencing was performed on blood. These receptors were obtained from a woman aged 25 to 39 with Graves' hyperthyroidism that later progressed to Graves' ophthalmopathy.

This clonotype came up many times. The chain combines TRBV10-3 with TRBJ2-2; 9 bases match TRBD2. The ends lost 3 bases at V and 6 bases at J; junction bases unmatched: 5. Per the germline V gene, CDR1 is ENHRY and CDR2 is SYGVKD. The CDR3 loop spans 15 amino acids. CDR3 in amino acids: CAISEIAGVPGELFF. The CDR3 nucleotides are TGTGCCATCAGTGAAATAGCGGGAGTCCCCGGGGAGCTGTTTTTT.

There are many counts of this clonotype. V usage is TRBV3-1 and J usage is TRBJ2-7; 9 positions agree with TRBD2. CDR3 length: 15 residues. The germline CDR1 and CDR2 sequences are LGHDT and YNNKEL (reference sequence). V was pared by 1 base and J by 2 bases, with 3 bases of the junction left unmatched. The CDR3 is CASSQGGRAAYEQYF. The CDR3 nucleotides are TGTGCCAGCAGCCAAGGCGGGAGGGCCGCCTACGAGCAGTACTTC.